These T cell receptor beta chains were read from a single sample in a study of T cell responses to AZD1222 COVID-19 vaccine. Generated by immunoSEQ multiplex PCR, the TCRdb table keeps only in-frame clones and is missing some. The sample has about 110,000 clones; roughly 86% are singletons. Specimen: peripheral blood, collected 28 days after the second AZD1222 dose. These receptors came from an adult who received the AZD1222 COVID-19 vaccine. Each CDR3 is given with its conserved first and last residue. Each record gives: J gene, D gene, clone size, V gene, CDR3 DNA, CDR3 protein. D genes are given only for firm matches. Expanded clones get a size class; other rows say once, few or many, or leave the size out.

J: TRBJ1-2; D: -; size: -; V: TRBV6-1; DNA: TGTGCCAGCAGTGAAGCGCCGGGGGGCTATGGCTACACCTTC; CDR3: CASSEAPGGYGYTF
J: TRBJ2-3; D: TRBD2; size: -; V: TRBV5-3; DNA: TGTGCCAGACGGGCTAGGGCGGGAGCGGGGGGGACAGATACGCAGTATTTT; CDR3: CARRARAGAGGTDTQYF
J: TRBJ1-1; D: -; size: -; V: TRBV3-1/TRBV3-2; DNA: TGTGCCAGCAGCGGGGGACGGGCTGAAGCTTTCTTT; CDR3: CASSGGRAEAFF
J: TRBJ1-2; D: -; size: -; V: TRBV18; DNA: TGTGCCAGCTCACCACTTGACTTGGGCTATGGCTACACCTTC; CDR3: CASSPLDLGYGYTF
J: TRBJ2-1; D: -; size: -; V: TRBV7-3; DNA: TGTGCCAGCAGCTCCTACGGTAGGGGCGAATACAATGAGCAGTTCTTC; CDR3: CASSSYGRGEYNEQFF
J: TRBJ2-2; D: -; size: -; V: TRBV5-4; DNA: TGTGCCAGCAGCTTTTCTAGAGACACCGGGGAGCTGTTTTTT; CDR3: CASSFSRDTGELFF
J: TRBJ2-7; D: -; size: -; V: TRBV14; DNA: TGTGCCAGCAGCCAAATCGTAAATGGCGAGCAGTACTTC; CDR3: CASSQIVNGEQYF
J: TRBJ1-6; D: -; size: once; V: TRBV19; DNA: TGTGCCAGTAGTATTCAGGGAGCGCAGGATAATTCACCCCTCCACTTT; CDR3: CASSIQGAQDNSPLHF
J: TRBJ1-1; D: -; size: once; V: TRBV4-3; DNA: TGCGCCAGCAGCCAAGTCGGTTACAGTGAAGCTTTCTTT; CDR3: CASSQVGYSEAFF
J: TRBJ1-1; D: TRBD1; size: -; V: TRBV6-4; DNA: TGTGCCAGCAGTCAGGGGGTGAACACTGAAGCTTTCTTT; CDR3: CASSQGVNTEAFF
J: TRBJ1-1; D: TRBD1; size: -; V: TRBV19; DNA: TGTGCCAGTAGCACCATCACCGGGACAGGTGGAGCTTTCTTT; CDR3: CASSTITGTGGAFF
J: TRBJ1-4; D: -; size: -; V: TRBV30; DNA: TGTGCCTGGAGTAAGGCAGGAGAAAAACTGTTTTTT; CDR3: CAWSKAGEKLFF
J: TRBJ2-7; D: TRBD1; size: once; V: TRBV18; DNA: TGTGCCAGCTCCCGGACAGGGAACTCCTACGAGCAGTACTTC; CDR3: CASSRTGNSYEQYF
J: TRBJ2-5; D: TRBD1; size: -; V: TRBV7-9; DNA: TGTGCCAGCAGCTTAGGGGACAGGGGAACCCAAGAGACCCAGTACTTC; CDR3: CASSLGDRGTQETQYF
J: TRBJ1-4; D: -; size: -; V: TRBV24-1; DNA: TGTGCCACCAGTGAAACATATAATGAAAAACTGTTTTTT; CDR3: CATSETYNEKLFF
J: TRBJ2-3; D: -; size: -; V: TRBV14; DNA: TGTGCCAGCAGCCAAGATACAGCCGCAGATACGCAGTATTTT; CDR3: CASSQDTAADTQYF
J: TRBJ2-5; D: -; size: few; V: TRBV5-1; DNA: TGCGCCAGCAGCGGGGAGATCCAAGAGACCCAGTACTTC; CDR3: CASSGEIQETQYF
J: TRBJ1-4; D: -; size: -; V: TRBV24-1; DNA: TGTGCCACCAGTGATCCTAGGGGGGTTAATGAAAAACTGTTTTTT; CDR3: CATSDPRGVNEKLFF
J: TRBJ1-1; D: -; size: -; V: TRBV20-1; DNA: TGCAGTGGGGAACAGGACACTGAAGCTTTCTTT; CDR3: CSGEQDTEAFF
J: TRBJ2-7; D: TRBD1; size: -; V: TRBV9; DNA: TGTGCCAGCAGCGTAGCTGGGACAGGCAACTACGAGCAGTACTTC; CDR3: CASSVAGTGNYEQYF
J: TRBJ2-7; D: -; size: once; V: TRBV2; DNA: TGTGCCAGCAGTGAGGTGGGGGGGCGAACCCTTTGGGACGAGCAGTACTTC; CDR3: CASSEVGGRTLWDEQYF
J: TRBJ2-3; D: TRBD2; size: -; V: TRBV7-2; DNA: TGTGCCAGCAGCTTGGCCGGGAGGGGAACTAGCACAGATACGCAGTATTTT; CDR3: CASSLAGRGTSTDTQYF
J: TRBJ2-2; D: -; size: -; V: TRBV7-9; DNA: TGTGCCAGCAGCCCGTCAGGCGGGCTTTTCAACACCGGGGAGCTGTTTTTT; CDR3: CASSPSGGLFNTGELFF
J: TRBJ2-2; D: -; size: once; V: TRBV27; DNA: TGTGCCAGCAGTCACAGGGATGGCGGGGAGCTGTTTTTT; CDR3: CASSHRDGGELFF
J: TRBJ1-2; D: -; size: -; V: TRBV7-2; DNA: TGTGCCAGCAGCTTCCGCAGTACCTTCGGGGGCTACACCTTC; CDR3: CASSFRSTFGGYTF
J: TRBJ2-7; D: TRBD1; size: -; V: TRBV6-5; DNA: TGTGCCAGCAGTAAGACAGGGGCCTACTACGAGCAGTACTTC; CDR3: CASSKTGAYYEQYF
J: TRBJ2-2; D: -; size: once; V: TRBV5-1; DNA: TGCGCCAGCAGCTTTGGTACGGGATCGAACACCGGGGAGCTGTTTTTT; CDR3: CASSFGTGSNTGELFF
J: TRBJ1-2; D: TRBD1; size: -; V: TRBV6-2/TRBV6-3; DNA: TGTGCCAGCAGTTACGGGCAGGGGGCGCGTGGCTACACCTTC; CDR3: CASSYGQGARGYTF
J: TRBJ1-2; D: -; size: -; V: TRBV7-9; DNA: TGTGCCAGCAGCTTACAGGGGAATGAAAACTATGGCTACACCTTC; CDR3: CASSLQGNENYGYTF
J: TRBJ1-1; D: -; size: -; V: TRBV7-6; DNA: TGTGCCAGCAGCTTAGCTACAGGGCGGAGCACTGAAGCTTTCTTT; CDR3: CASSLATGRSTEAFF
J: TRBJ1-5; D: TRBD1; size: -; V: TRBV28; DNA: TGTGCCAGCAGCCGGGACAGGGGAAGTTATAGCAATCAGCCCCAGCATTTT; CDR3: CASSRDRGSYSNQPQHF
J: TRBJ2-7; D: TRBD2; size: -; V: TRBV9; DNA: TGTGCCAGCAGTAGGACTAGCGGGGGTTACTCCTACGAGCAGTACTTC; CDR3: CASSRTSGGYSYEQYF
J: TRBJ1-1; D: TRBD1; size: -; V: TRBV27; DNA: TGTGCCAGCAGTAGACGGGACAGGGGGCGCGTGAACACTGAAGCTTTCTTT; CDR3: CASSRRDRGRVNTEAFF
J: TRBJ2-1; D: -; size: -; V: TRBV5-1; DNA: TGCGCCAGCAGCCCCAAAAGAATCGGAATAGGGGGTGATGAGCAGTTCTTC; CDR3: CASSPKRIGIGGDEQFF
J: TRBJ2-3; D: TRBD2; size: -; V: TRBV9; DNA: TGTGCCAGCAGCCGATTTAGCGGGAAAACAGATACGCAGTATTTT; CDR3: CASSRFSGKTDTQYF
J: TRBJ1-1; D: -; size: -; V: TRBV4-3; DNA: TGCGCCAGCAGCCAAGAGACCCCCGGGCAGGCCAACACTGAAGCTTTCTTT; CDR3: CASSQETPGQANTEAFF
J: TRBJ1-2; D: TRBD1; size: -; V: TRBV7-9; DNA: TGTGCCAGCAGCCCATTCGACAGGGTGGAATATGGCTACACCTTC; CDR3: CASSPFDRVEYGYTF
J: TRBJ2-5; D: TRBD2; size: -; V: TRBV7-6; DNA: TGTGCCAGCAGCTTAACTAGCGGGGGGGCCCTTGAGACCCAGTACTTC; CDR3: CASSLTSGGALETQYF
J: TRBJ2-2; D: -; size: once; V: TRBV12-3/TRBV12-4; DNA: TGTGCCAGCAGTTTAGCGGGCACCGGGGAGCTGTTTTTT; CDR3: CASSLAGTGELFF
J: TRBJ1-5; D: -; size: -; V: TRBV6-2/TRBV6-3; DNA: TGTGCCAGCAGTTATGTTTATCAGCCCCAGCATTTT; CDR3: CASSYVYQPQHF
J: TRBJ2-3; D: TRBD1; size: -; V: TRBV4-1; DNA: TGCGCCAGCAGCCAGGCTCCGGGACAGAACACAGATACGCAGTATTTT; CDR3: CASSQAPGQNTDTQYF
J: TRBJ1-1; D: TRBD1; size: -; V: TRBV16; DNA: TGTGCCAGCAGCGAAAGGCGGACAGGGGGCCGCAACACTGAAGCTTTCTTT; CDR3: CASSERRTGGRNTEAFF
J: TRBJ1-2; D: -; size: -; V: TRBV7-9; DNA: TGTGCCAGCAGCTTAAAGCCGGATTATGGCTACACCTTC; CDR3: CASSLKPDYGYTF
J: TRBJ2-7; D: TRBD1; size: once; V: TRBV5-5; DNA: TGTGCCAGCAGCATTACAGGGGGAGATACCTTC; CDR3: CASSITGGDTF